These 9 T cell receptor beta chains came from one sample sequenced in a study of blood T cell repertoires in COVID-19 (dated by TCRdb to the early 2020s). Libraries came from the immunoSEQ multiplex PCR assay. TCRdb holds this immuneACCESS table with in-frame rearrangements only. Some clones are missing; in checked studies, unresolved V genes explain under half, and the rest has no known cause. For this sample there are 310,000 or so clones; 85% to 90% appear just once. Roughly 1.3% of the sample is in the top ten clones. Material: peripheral blood. The receptors stem from an older man with acute or convalescent COVID-19.

The CDR3 loop reads CASTGFTNTEAFF. In DNA, the CDR3 is TGTGCCAGCACGGGGTTCACGAACACTGAAGCTTTCTTT. This rearrangement joins TRBV6-5 to TRBJ1-1, with D hard to call. Trimming shortened V by 7 bases and J by 1 base, and 10 bases separated the two germline ends. Germline V gene sequence: CDR1 MNHEY, CDR2 SVGAGI. CDR3 length: 13 residues.

The CDR3 nucleotides are TGTGCCTGGAGTGTACGGGCGGGAGGGTTAGTCGAGACCCAGTACTTC. Residues: CAWSVRAGGLVETQYF. The rearrangement links TRBV30 to TRBJ2-5; TRBD2 matches at 9 bases. This CDR3 region has 16 residues. Germline-derived CDR1 and CDR2 are GTSNPN and SVGIG (reference sequence). The V segment lost 0 bases and the J segment 5 bases; nucleotides outside the gene matches: 10. Looking up the rest from reference TRBV30 and TRBJ2-5 gives the full variable domain: SQTIHQWPATLVQPVGSPLSLECTVEGTSNPNLYWYRQAAGRGLQLLFYSVGIGQISSEVPQNLSASRPQDRQFILSSKKLLLSDSGFYLCAWSVRAGGLVETQYFGPGTRLLVL.

The rearrangement links TRBV30 to TRBJ2-5; 9 positions agree with TRBD1. The CDR3 length is 15 residues. The germline gives CDR1 GTSNPN, CDR2 SVGIG (reference sequence). V trimming: 0 bases; J trimming: 5 bases; junction bases outside the gene matches: 7. CDR3 in amino acids: CAWSVGDRVRETQYF. In nucleotides, the CDR3 is TGTGCCTGGAGTGTGGGGGACAGGGTTCGGGAGACCCAGTACTTC.

The table lists this clone with a few counts. The chain is built from TRBV5-1 and TRBJ2-1; TRBD1 is a possible D gene (5 bases). This CDR3 contains 14 residues. Germline V gene data show CDR1 as SGHRS and CDR2 as YFSETQ. V lost 0 bases and J 4 bases, leaving 8 bases between the germline ends. CDR3 sequence reads: CASSLEGIYNEQFF. The CDR3 DNA follows: TGCGCCAGCAGCTTGGAGGGGATTTACAATGAGCAGTTCTTC.

The rearrangement links TRBV7-9 to TRBJ2-3, with 11 bases that match TRBD2. This CDR3 contains 14 residues. Germline-derived CDR1 and CDR2 are SEHNR and FQNEAQ (reference sequence). J lost 5 bases, V lost 3 bases, and 1 base had no gene match. The CDR3 loop reads CASSFSGRVDTQYF. CDR3 nucleotides: TGTGCCAGCAGCTTTAGCGGGAGGGTAGATACGCAGTATTTT.

The chain carries TRBV27 and TRBJ1-2, with 10 bases lining up with TRBD1. Germline V gene sequence: CDR1 MNHEY, CDR2 SMNVEV (reference sequence). Trimming at V came to 7 bases and at J to 7 bases, leaving 12 bases not matched to a gene. This CDR3 comprises 15 residues. The CDR3 bases are TGTGCCAGCACCCCAGCGACAGGGGGCGCGAGTGGCTACACCTTC. Translated, it gives CASTPATGGASGYTF.

The chain links TRBV4-1 to TRBJ2-1; perhaps TRBD2 as D (6 bases). Looked up from germline, CDR1 is MGHRA and CDR2 is YSYEKL. CDR3 length equals 17 residues. V lost 1 base to trimming and J lost 16 bases, with 29 bases between them. The CDR3 DNA reads as TGCGCCAGCAGCCAAGTAATCCGGGACGCTACATTTCAGGGAGGATTCTTC. The encoded protein is CASSQVIRDATFQGGFF.

This clone has more than one count but fewer than ten. The chain recombines TRBV24-1 with TRBJ2-6; maybe TRBD1 (6 bases). This CDR3 is 15 amino acids long. V lost 3 bases to trimming and J lost 4 bases, with 9 bases between them. Per germline, CDR1 KGHDR and CDR2 SFDVKD. In DNA form, the CDR3 reads TGTGCCACCAGTGATGCAGGGGCCGGGGCCAACGTCCTGACTTTC. Protein product: CATSDAGAGANVLTF.

J is TRBJ1-2 and V is TRBV5-5; the D gene is possibly TRBD1 (5 bases). V was clipped by 3 bases and J by 6 bases, with 18 bases between them. CDR1 and CDR2 from the germline V gene are SGHKS and YYEKEE (reference sequence). This CDR3 contains 15 residues. DNA of the CDR3: TGTGCCAGCAGCTGGCGGGACGCCGTGCTGGATGGCTACACCTTC. Translation gives CASSWRDAVLDGYTF.